One T cell receptor (beta chain) is described in this entry. Its antigen is not identified. Second doses that came at about 4 or about 12 weeks were put together. Only in-frame clones appear in the TCRdb table, and some are missing; sequencing was by immunoSEQ multiplex PCR. The sample holds about 120,000 clones, approximately 94% seen once. This CDR3 is 16 amino acids long. Trimming took 0 bases from V and 2 from J; bases not matched to a gene: 6. Germline CDR1 is SGHRS and CDR2 is YFSETQ. The data originate from a study of T cell responses to AZD1222 COVID-19 vaccine. Regarding the study as a whole: Clonal diversity was possibly underestimated; the donors were predominantly white British and more often female. CD4 TCRs linked to vaccination spanned spike, dominating at 160-218 and 743-854.

The source is an adult who received the AZD1222 COVID-19 vaccine. The chain recombines TRBV5-1 with TRBJ2-7; 9 positions match TRBD1. This sample comprised peripheral blood, obtained 28 days after the second AZD1222 dose. Here the CDR3 reads CASSLGPGQGTYEQYF. The CDR3 nucleotides read TGCGCCAGCAGCTTGGGGCCGGGACAGGGTACCTACGAGCAGTACTTC.